The source of this TCR beta chain is a study of sequential checkpoint blockade in melanoma. As for the study in general: Arm A got nivolumab then ipilimumab; arm B the reverse, 1:1.

V shed 3 bases and J shed 7 bases, with 12 bases lying between them. Per the germline V gene, CDR1 is LNHDA and CDR2 is SQIVND (reference sequence). This CDR3 contains 13 residues. Treatment: randomized to nivolumab then ipilimumab (arm A) or the reverse (arm B). The data were produced by immunoSEQ multiplex PCR, yet TCRdb's version contains in-frame clones alone and is incomplete. This table has about 9,600 clones, 24% appearing once. The genes are TRBV19 and TRBJ1-1; D uncertain. This specimen was tumor tissue (inferred from file names), taken from a patient given nivolumab and ipilimumab in sequence. This receptor was identified in a human donor with melanoma. The CDR3 bases are TGTGCCAGTAGTATGGGCGGATTTGGTGAAGCTTTCTTT. Its translation is CASSMGGFGEAFF.